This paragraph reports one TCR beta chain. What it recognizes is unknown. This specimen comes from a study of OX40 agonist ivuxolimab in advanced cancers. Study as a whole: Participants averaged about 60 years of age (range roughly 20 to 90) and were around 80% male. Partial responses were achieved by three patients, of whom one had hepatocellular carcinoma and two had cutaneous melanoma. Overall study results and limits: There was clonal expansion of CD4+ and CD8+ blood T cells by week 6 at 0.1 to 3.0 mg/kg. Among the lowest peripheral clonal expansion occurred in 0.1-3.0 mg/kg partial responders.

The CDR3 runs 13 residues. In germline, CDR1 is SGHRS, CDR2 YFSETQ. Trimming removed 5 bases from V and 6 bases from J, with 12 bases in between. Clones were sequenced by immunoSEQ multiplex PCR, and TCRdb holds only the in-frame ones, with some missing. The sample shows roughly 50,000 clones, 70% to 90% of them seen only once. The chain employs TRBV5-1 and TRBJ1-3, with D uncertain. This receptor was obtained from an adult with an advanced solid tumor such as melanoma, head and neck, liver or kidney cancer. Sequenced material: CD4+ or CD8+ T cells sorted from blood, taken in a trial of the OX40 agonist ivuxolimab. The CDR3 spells CASRETSENTIYF. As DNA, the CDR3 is TGCGCCAGCAGGGAGACGAGCGAAAACACCATATATTTT.